This passage covers 22 T cell receptor beta chains from one sample sequenced in a study of blood T cell repertoires in COVID-19. Only in-frame clones appear in the TCRdb table, and some are missing; sequencing was by immunoSEQ multiplex PCR. The data contain approximately 220,000 clones, over 80% of them singletons. The sequenced sample was PBMCs or T cells enriched from blood (not recorded which). The receptors were sampled from a woman aged 30 to 39 with acute COVID-19.

This sequence joins TRBV2 and TRBJ1-1; D gene unclear. Germline CDR1 SNHLY, CDR2 FYNNEI. The CDR3 totals 13 residues. Trimming removed 7 bases at V and 10 bases at J, with 19 bases between. The CDR3 DNA reads as TGTGCCAGCATAACGGACGTAGCTGAGGGAGCTTTCTTT. Amino acids: CASITDVAEGAFF.

This chain connects TRBV11-2 to TRBJ1-6; 7 nucleotides align to TRBD1. After removal of 6 bases from V and 10 bases from J, the junction contained 15 bases not matched to a gene. Per germline, CDR1 SGHAT and CDR2 FQNNGV. The CDR3 sequence is 16 residues long. CDR3 coding DNA: TGTGCCAGCAGTACCCCTAAGGGGGCGTACGGATCACCCCTCCACTTT. It yields the protein CASSTPKGAYGSPLHF.

The gene calls are TRBV30 and TRBJ1-2, with D perhaps TRBD1 (6 bases). CDR3 size: 12 residues. V lost 1 base to trimming and J lost 4 bases, with 7 bases between them. Germline values: CDR1 GTSNPN, CDR2 SVGIG (reference sequence). CDR3: CAWSGTAYGYTF. CDR3 coding DNA: TGTGCCTGGAGTGGGACAGCCTATGGCTACACCTTC.

The chain uses TRBV4-1 and TRBJ2-5; 10 bases map to TRBD2. The V gene end was trimmed by 3 bases and the J gene end by 2 bases; junction bases not matched to a gene: 3. Germline values: CDR1 MGHRA, CDR2 YSYEKL. The CDR3 loop spans 15 amino acids. The CDR3 loop reads CASSHLLAGQETQYF. The CDR3, as DNA: TGCGCCAGCAGCCATCTACTAGCGGGGCAAGAGACCCAGTACTTC.

The chain uses TRBV7-2 and TRBJ1-2; TRBD1 is a possible D gene (6 bases). V was shortened by 4 bases and J by 4 bases, with 13 bases between the two germline ends. Per the germline V gene, CDR1 is SGHTA and CDR2 is FQGNSA. CDR3 size: 14 residues. This chain's CDR3 is CASSSQLGAYGYTF. The CDR3 DNA follows: TGTGCCAGCAGCTCCCAGCTGGGGGCCTATGGCTACACCTTC.

In the case of this clone: Other DNA sequences in this specimen translate into the identical CDR3. The chain has TRBV7-9 and TRBJ2-7; 7 bases agree with TRBD1. Per the germline V gene, CDR1 is SEHNR and CDR2 is FQNEAQ (reference sequence). V shed 4 bases, J shed 4 bases, and the junction held 1 base outside the gene matches. This CDR3 is 12 amino acids long. DNA for the CDR3: TGTGCCAGCAGCTCACAGGGGTACGAGCAGTACTTC. Its translation is CASSSQGYEQYF.

J is TRBJ1-3 and V is TRBV6-2 or TRBV6-3, with D possibly TRBD1 on 6 matching bases. This CDR3 is built from 15 residues. Trimming took off 6 bases at V and 0 bases at J, with 12 bases between the two ends. CDR1 is MNHEY and CDR2 is SVGEGT in the germline V gene. CDR3 sequence: CASRPTGYSGNTIYF. CDR3 DNA sequence: TGTGCCAGCAGACCTACAGGGTACTCTGGAAACACCATATATTTT.

This clone appeared once. V usage is TRBV30 and J usage is TRBJ2-7; TRBD1 matches at 7 bases. Germline trimming cut 1 base from V and 7 bases from J; bases unmatched to any gene: 10. The germline V gene has CDR1 GTSNPN and CDR2 SVGIG (reference sequence). The CDR3 consists of 14 residues. DNA for the CDR3: TGTGCCTGGAGTGACGGGACAGCCTTTGGTGAGCAGTACTTC. This encodes CAWSDGTAFGEQYF.

The V gene is TRBV6-4, the J gene TRBJ1-5; the D gene is possibly TRBD1 (5 bases). CDR3 size: 12 residues. V lost 11 bases to trimming and J lost 6 bases, with 14 bases between them. Germline CDR1 MRHNA, CDR2 SNTAGT. The CDR3 nucleotides are TGTGCCGGATCCCGGGGGTTTCAGCCCCAGCATTTT. It yields the protein CAGSRGFQPQHF.

The chain recombines TRBV6-5 with TRBJ1-6; 9 nucleotides line up with TRBD1. With V trimmed by 7 bases and J by 7 bases, 8 bases remained unmatched. The CDR3 loop spans 15 amino acids. Germline CDR1 and CDR2: MNHEY and SVGAGI. This CDR3 is CASTVDRGGNSPLHF. The CDR3 region has the DNA TGTGCCAGCACCGTGGACAGGGGTGGAAATTCACCCCTCCACTTT.

The gene calls are TRBV6-5 and TRBJ1-2, with 9 nucleotides matching TRBD1. V dropped 5 bases and J dropped 8; count of bases not matched to a gene: 9. Germline V gene data show CDR1 as MNHEY and CDR2 as SVGAGI. The CDR3 length is 14 residues. The CDR3 nucleotides are TGTGCCAGCAGTCCCTCGGGACAGGGAACCGGCTACACCTTC. Encoded protein: CASSPSGQGTGYTF.

The genes are TRBV5-1 and TRBJ1-1; a weak D match, TRBD1 (6 bases). Germline CDR1 reads SGHRS; CDR2 reads YFSETQ. This CDR3 spans 15 amino acids. V lost 0 bases and J lost 3, with 12 bases in between. CDR3 sequence (DNA): TGCGCCAGCAGCTTGGTTGCAGGGGTCGACACTGAAGCTTTCTTT. Translating it yields CASSLVAGVDTEAFF.

This rearrangement joins TRBV6-6 to TRBJ1-3; D may be TRBD1 (5 bases). Germline values: CDR1 MNHNY, CDR2 SVGAGI (reference sequence). The ends were cut back, 8 bases at V and 2 bases at J, with 10 bases in the middle. The CDR3 is made up of 13 amino acids. The CDR3 is CASEGVAGNTIYF. Written as DNA, the CDR3 is TGTGCCAGCGAAGGGGTCGCTGGAAACACCATATATTTT.

The rearrangement joins TRBV27 to TRBJ2-7, with D possibly being TRBD2 (7 bases). The V end lost 5 bases, the J end lost 3 bases, and 14 bases lay between the germline ends. Germline V gives CDR1 MNHEY, CDR2 SMNVEV (reference sequence). The CDR3 loop spans 14 amino acids. This CDR3 reads CASSPRGGGYEQYF. The CDR3 DNA sequence: TGTGCCAGCAGTCCCCGGGGAGGGGGCTACGAGCAGTACTTC.

The chain employs TRBV6-5 and TRBJ2-5; 8 bases agree with TRBD1. V trimming: 7 bases; J trimming: 5 bases; junction bases outside the gene matches: 6. This CDR3 comprises 13 residues. Germline CDR1 and CDR2: MNHEY and SVGAGI. The CDR3 DNA reads TGTGCCAGCAACCAGGGGGCGGGGGAGACCCAGTACTTC. As protein: CASNQGAGETQYF.

This clone is a singleton in its sample. The V gene is TRBV27, the J gene TRBJ1-2; 9 bases match TRBD1. J gave up 0 bases and V 4 bases, and 3 bases lay outside the gene matches. Germline-derived CDR1 and CDR2 are MNHEY and SMNVEV (reference sequence). The CDR3 is 15 residues long. As DNA, the CDR3 is TGTGCCAGCAGTTCCGGGACAGGGTCTAACTATGGCTACACCTTC. Translated, it gives CASSSGTGSNYGYTF.

This chain joins TRBV19 and TRBJ2-1; TRBD1 matches 7 bases. V was pared by 5 bases and J by 5 bases, with 3 bases of the junction left unmatched. CDR1 LNHDA and CDR2 SQIVND come from the germline V gene (reference sequence). The CDR3 runs to 13 residues. CDR3 loop: CASSWQGDNEQFF. The CDR3 nucleotides are TGTGCCAGTAGTTGGCAGGGGGACAATGAGCAGTTCTTC. Drawing the rest from reference TRBV19 and TRBJ2-1, the complete variable domain is DGGITQSPKYLFRKEGQNVTLSCEQNLNHDAMYWYRQDPGQGLRLIYYSQIVNDFQKGDIAEGYSVSREKKESFPLTVTSAQKNPTAFYLCASSWQGDNEQFFGPGTRLTVL.

This clone was picked up a small number of times. CDR3 amino acids: CASSRQGTTEAFF. CDR3 DNA: TGTGCCAGCAGTAGACAGGGAACCACTGAAGCTTTCTTT. The chain uses TRBV12-3 or TRBV12-4 and TRBJ1-1; 7 bases match TRBD1. Trimming at V came to 5 bases and at J to 4 bases, leaving 4 bases not matched to a gene. The CDR3 loop spans 13 amino acids.

V gene TRBV19 combines with J gene TRBJ1-1; 8 nucleotides match TRBD1. Per germline, CDR1 LNHDA and CDR2 SQIVND (reference sequence). The CDR3 spans 14 residues. Losses at the gene ends were 4 bases for V and 2 bases for J; bases not matched to a gene: 3. CDR3 DNA: TGTGCCAGTAGTAGGCAGGGGGCTAACACTGAAGCTTTCTTT. Its protein is CASSRQGANTEAFF.

The chain carries TRBV3-1 (or the pseudogene TRBV3-2) and TRBJ2-3; tentatively, D is TRBD2 (6 bases). The CDR3 runs 13 residues. The germline gives CDR1 LGHDT, CDR2 YNNKEL (reference sequence). The V gene lost 5 bases and the J gene lost 4 bases, with 10 bases spanning the gap. Written as DNA, the CDR3 is TGTGCCAGCAGCTTCGGGGGATCAGATACGCAGTATTTT. Its translation is CASSFGGSDTQYF.

The chain combines TRBV4-1 with TRBJ2-1, with D perhaps matching TRBD2 (5 bases). The V gene's germline CDR1 is MGHRA and CDR2 YSYEKL. CDR3 length: 15 amino acids. Trimming cost V 0 bases and J 8 bases, with 14 bases left between them. The chain's CDR3 is CASSQESLVGDEQFF. The CDR3 DNA reads TGCGCCAGCAGCCAAGAATCACTAGTCGGCGATGAGCAGTTCTTC.

The chain uses TRBV9 and TRBJ2-2, with 13 bases that match TRBD2. The CDR3 spans 19 residues. Trimming at V came to 4 bases and at J to 2 bases, leaving 11 bases not matched to a gene. CDR1 is SGDLS and CDR2 is YYNGEE in the germline V gene. CDR3 DNA sequence: TGTGCCAGCAGCAAAAACCCGACTAGCGGGGGGTATAACACCGGGGAGCTGTTTTTT. Translating gives CASSKNPTSGGYNTGELFF.